Listed here are 21 T cell receptor beta chains from one sample, sequenced in a study of tumour-infiltrating T cells in Burkitt lymphoma. Profiled with immunoSEQ multiplex PCR; TCRdb holds only in-frame clones, not every one. The sample has about 2,200 clones, roughly 14% seen once. Material: tumor tissue. The receptors come from a human donor with Burkitt lymphoma.

The table lists this clone with a few counts. V and J are TRBV4-1 and TRBJ1-2; 8 nucleotides align to TRBD1. This CDR3 region has 15 residues. With 8 bases clipped from V and 4 bases from J, the junction kept 12 bases outside the gene matches. Per the germline V gene, CDR1 is MGHRA and CDR2 is YSYEKL. The DNA for the CDR3 is TGCGCCAGCGGACCCGGACAGGGCCTTATCTATGGCTACACCTTC. Translated, it gives CASGPGQGLIYGYTF.

This clone was detected only a few times. The chain combines TRBV4-2 with TRBJ2-2; 8 bases are shared with TRBD2. This CDR3 has 15 amino acids. V gave up 4 bases and J gave up 6 bases; unmatched junction bases: 7. The germline V gene encodes CDR1 LGHNA and CDR2 YNFKEQ. This CDR3 reads CASSRRGEAAGELFF. The DNA for the CDR3 is TGTGCCAGCAGCCGGCGGGGGGAGGCGGCCGGGGAGCTGTTTTTT.

This clone turned up a few times. J is TRBJ2-6 and V is TRBV18; D remains unclear. CDR1 is KGHSH, CDR2 LQKENI, per germline. V lost 3 bases and J 1 base, leaving 7 bases between the germline ends. The CDR3 length is 15 residues. The DNA for the CDR3 is TGTGCCAGCTCACCTTACGTATCTGGGGCCAACGTCCTGACTTTC. This gives the protein CASSPYVSGANVLTF.

By proportion, this clone is large. The gene calls are TRBV5-4 and TRBJ1-1, with D perhaps matching TRBD1 (5 bases). This CDR3 is built from 15 residues. Germline loops: CDR1 SGHNT, CDR2 YYREEE (reference sequence). The V end was cut by 2 bases, the J end by 6 bases, with 17 bases between. The CDR3: CASSFKGWSGAEAFF. In DNA form, the CDR3 reads TGTGCCAGCAGCTTTAAGGGGTGGAGCGGCGCTGAAGCTTTCTTT.

This clone occurred once. This chain joins TRBV6-1 and TRBJ2-5, with D maybe TRBD1 (6 bases). The DNA end is a closer match to TRBJ2-7, so the J assignment may be wrong. This CDR3 is built from 13 residues. Per germline, CDR1 MNHNS and CDR2 SASEGT. The CDR3 here is CASGQGSPYEQYF. The CDR3 DNA reads TGTGCCAGCGGCCAGGGGAGTCCCTACGAGCAGTACTTC.

This clone was counted only a few times. The chain has TRBV5-1 and TRBJ1-2, with no clear D. CDR1 and CDR2 (germline): SGHRS, YFSETQ. The V end was cut by 0 bases, the J end by 2 bases, with 11 bases between. The CDR3 consists of 15 residues. The CDR3 DNA reads as TGCGCCAGCAGCTTGGGTTCATGGGAGAACTATGGCTACACCTTC. Protein product: CASSLGSWENYGYTF.

This clone showed up just a few times. This rearrangement joins TRBV5-3 to TRBJ1-5; the D gene is possibly TRBD1 (5 bases). TRBV5-3 is classed as an ORF, of uncertain function. V lost 4 bases and J lost 0, with 14 bases in between. CDR3 length: 16 residues. CDR3 coding DNA: TGTGCCAGAAGCCCGGACACGAAGTATAGCAATCAGCCCCAGCATTTT. It codes for CARSPDTKYSNQPQHF.

The rearrangement links TRBV9 to TRBJ2-3; TRBD1 might be the D (5 bases). Trimming removed 0 bases at V and 2 bases at J, with 7 bases between. There are 14 residues in the CDR3. Germline V gene lookup returns CDR1 SGDLS and CDR2 YYNGEE. This chain's CDR3 is CASSVAGLTDTQYF. The CDR3 DNA reads as TGTGCCAGCAGCGTAGCAGGGCTCACAGATACGCAGTATTTT.

This clone was counted only a few times. The rearrangement uses TRBV6-1 and TRBJ2-1; no firm D call. Germline V CDR1 and CDR2: MNHNS, SASEGT. Deletions cut 6 bases from V and 6 bases from J, with 12 bases between. CDR3 length: 13 residues. The CDR3 protein is CASRHTDINEQFF. DNA for the CDR3: TGTGCCAGCAGGCACACAGATATCAATGAGCAGTTCTTC.

The chain has TRBV5-5 and TRBJ2-3; tentatively, D is TRBD2 (5 bases). V lost 9 bases to trimming and J lost 5 bases, with 16 bases between them. The germline V gene encodes CDR1 SGHKS and CDR2 YYEKEE (reference sequence). The CDR3 runs 13 residues. This chain's CDR3 is CATNKRVEDTQYF. Written as DNA, the CDR3 is TGTGCCACCAACAAGAGGGTAGAAGATACGCAGTATTTT.

This sequence joins TRBV7-9 and TRBJ1-6; no firm D call. The CDR3 sequence is 13 residues long. Trimming took 1 base from V and 7 from J, leaving 5 bases between them. Germline CDR1 and CDR2: SEHNR and FQNEAQ (reference sequence). The CDR3 protein is CASSLGQNSPLHF. The CDR3 DNA is TGTGCCAGCAGCTTAGGTCAAAATTCACCCCTCCACTTT.

V and J are TRBV18 and TRBJ1-5, with 7 bases aligning to TRBD1. The CDR3 spans 14 residues. Losses at the gene ends were 4 bases for V and 10 bases for J; bases not matched to a gene: 10. Per the germline V gene, CDR1 is KGHSH and CDR2 is LQKENI. The CDR3 is CASSQTGDLSPQHF. Written as DNA, the CDR3 is TGTGCCAGCTCACAAACAGGGGATCTCTCTCCCCAGCATTTT.

In this sample, this clone turned up a few times. The chain carries TRBV4-1 and TRBJ2-2; 7 bases map to TRBD1. V lost 0 bases, J lost 6 bases, and 4 bases stayed unmatched. The CDR3 is made up of 15 amino acids. Germline assignment: CDR1 MGHRA and CDR2 YSYEKL. CDR3: CASSQDPQGAGELFF. DNA of the CDR3: TGCGCCAGCAGCCAAGATCCCCAGGGGGCCGGGGAGCTGTTTTTT.

This rearrangement joins TRBV6-5 to TRBJ2-7; tentative D call: TRBD1 (6 bases). This CDR3 spans 14 amino acids. Trimming left V 5 bases short and J 2 bases short, with 13 bases between. Germline loops: CDR1 MNHEY, CDR2 SVGAGI. CDR3 in DNA: TGTGCCAGCAGTCGATTCAGGGGCGCCTACGAGCAGTACTTC. It encodes CASSRFRGAYEQYF.

The chain carries TRBV5-5 and TRBJ2-7; D call uncertain. V lost 1 base, J lost 5 bases, and 7 bases lay in between. The CDR3 has 12 residues. Germline lookup yields CDR1 SGHKS and CDR2 YYEKEE (reference sequence). The CDR3 loop is CASSLNRHEQYF. The CDR3 DNA follows: TGTGCCAGCAGCTTGAACAGACACGAGCAGTACTTC. The full variable domain, rest sourced from reference TRBV5-5 and TRBJ2-7, is DAGVTQSPTHLIKTRGQQVTLRCSPISGHKSVSWYQQVLGQGPQFIFQYYEKEERGRGNFPDRFSARQFPNYSSELNVNALLLGDSALYLCASSLNRHEQYFGPGTRLTVT.

This chain connects TRBV6-6 to TRBJ1-5, with D unclear. The V gene lost 0 bases and the J gene lost 5 bases, with 5 bases spanning the gap. The CDR3 spans 13 residues. Germline CDR1 and CDR2: MNHNY and SVGAGI (reference sequence). This CDR3 is CASSYSGDQPQHF. Written as DNA, the CDR3 is TGTGCCAGCAGTTACTCCGGGGATCAGCCCCAGCATTTT.

This chain joins TRBV15 and TRBJ1-1; D ambiguous. The V and J ends lost 3 bases and 1 base respectively, with 9 bases between them. The CDR3 length is 14 residues. Germline loops: CDR1 LNHNV, CDR2 YYDKDF (reference sequence). CDR3 protein: CATSSYQGNTEAFF. The CDR3 DNA is TGTGCCACCAGCAGCTATCAAGGGAACACTGAAGCTTTCTTT.

This clone showed up just a few times. V is TRBV7-2 and J is TRBJ1-2; D ambiguous. Trimming took 6 bases from V and 5 from J, leaving 10 bases between them. The CDR3 runs 12 residues. Germline loops: CDR1 SGHTA, CDR2 FQGNSA. CDR3 amino acids: CASRPPSYGYTF. The CDR3 region has the DNA TGTGCCAGCAGGCCCCCTTCGTATGGCTACACCTTC.

CDR3 in amino acids: CATSRARAETQYF. Here the CDR3 DNA reads TGTGCCACCAGCAGAGCCAGGGCGGAGACCCAGTACTTC. The chain carries TRBV15 and TRBJ2-5; a weak D match, TRBD1 (5 bases). Germline V gene sequence: CDR1 LNHNV, CDR2 YYDKDF (reference sequence). V shed 1 base and J shed 5 bases, with 8 bases lying between them. This CDR3 spans 13 amino acids.

This clone was detected only a few times. The chain combines TRBV5-4 with TRBJ2-1; TRBD2 matches 7 bases. Losses at the gene ends were 0 bases for V and 10 bases for J; bases not matched to a gene: 1. The germline V gene encodes CDR1 SGHNT and CDR2 YYREEE (reference sequence). This CDR3 contains 12 residues. The CDR3 is CASSLDSGEQFF. The DNA of the CDR3 is TGTGCCAGCAGCTTGGATAGCGGGGAGCAGTTCTTC.

This chain links TRBV5-5 with TRBJ2-5, with a possible D match to TRBD2 (6 bases). Trimming shortened V by 0 bases and J by 1 base, and 13 bases separated the two germline ends. The CDR3 consists of 16 residues. The germline gives CDR1 SGHKS, CDR2 YYEKEE (reference sequence). The chain's CDR3 is CASSLVGGRTQETQYF. The DNA for the CDR3 is TGTGCCAGCAGCTTGGTCGGGGGACGCACCCAAGAGACCCAGTACTTC. Filled out from reference TRBV5-5 and TRBJ2-5, the complete variable domain reads DAGVTQSPTHLIKTRGQQVTLRCSPISGHKSVSWYQQVLGQGPQFIFQYYEKEERGRGNFPDRFSARQFPNYSSELNVNALLLGDSALYLCASSLVGGRTQETQYFGPGTRLLVL.